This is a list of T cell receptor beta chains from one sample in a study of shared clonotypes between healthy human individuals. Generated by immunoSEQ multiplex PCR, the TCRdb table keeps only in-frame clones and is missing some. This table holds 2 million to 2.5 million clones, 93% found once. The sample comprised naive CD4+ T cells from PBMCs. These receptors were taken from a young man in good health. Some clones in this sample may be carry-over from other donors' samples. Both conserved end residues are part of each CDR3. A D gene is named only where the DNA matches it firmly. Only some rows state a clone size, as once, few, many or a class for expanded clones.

cdr3_aa: CASSLVAMNTEAFF
cdr3_nt: TGTGCCAGCAGCTTAGTGGCGATGAACACTGAAGCTTTCTTT
v_call: TRBV7-9
j_call: TRBJ1-1
cdr3_length: 14
d_call: .
clone_size: .

cdr3_aa: CASSLLQGYTEAFF
cdr3_nt: TGTGCCAGCAGCTTACTGCAGGGGTACACTGAAGCTTTCTTT
v_call: TRBV7-2
j_call: TRBJ1-1
cdr3_length: 14
d_call: .
clone_size: .

cdr3_aa: CASSSGALANYGYTF
cdr3_nt: TGTGCCAGCTCTTCGGGGGCTCTAGCCAACTATGGCTACACCTTC
v_call: TRBV18
j_call: TRBJ1-2
cdr3_length: 15
d_call: .
clone_size: .

cdr3_aa: CASSFGTGSGYTF
cdr3_nt: TGTGCCAGCAGCTTCGGGACAGGGAGTGGCTACACCTTC
v_call: TRBV7-8
j_call: TRBJ1-2
cdr3_length: 13
d_call: TRBD1
clone_size: .

cdr3_aa: CASSPSGMGELFF
cdr3_nt: TGTGCCAGCAGTCCGAGTGGGATGGGGGAGCTGTTTTTT
v_call: TRBV27
j_call: TRBJ2-2
cdr3_length: 13
d_call: .
clone_size: once

cdr3_aa: CASSRDRGNTEAFF
cdr3_nt: TGTGCCAGCAGCCGGGACAGGGGGAACACTGAAGCTTTCTTT
v_call: TRBV27
j_call: TRBJ1-1
cdr3_length: 14
d_call: TRBD1
clone_size: .

cdr3_aa: CSGPGQGEQYF
cdr3_nt: TGCAGTGGCCCGGGACAGGGAGAGCAGTACTTC
v_call: TRBV20-1
j_call: TRBJ2-5
cdr3_length: 11
d_call: TRBD1
clone_size: .

cdr3_aa: CASSQGSREVYEQYF
cdr3_nt: TGCGCCAGCAGCCAAGGTTCCCGGGAGGTATACGAGCAGTACTTC
v_call: TRBV4-1
j_call: TRBJ2-7
cdr3_length: 15
d_call: TRBD2
clone_size: .

cdr3_aa: CASSGRGLNTEAFF
cdr3_nt: TGTGCCAGCTCAGGACGGGGGTTGAACACTGAAGCTTTCTTT
v_call: TRBV18
j_call: TRBJ1-1
cdr3_length: 14
d_call: .
clone_size: .

cdr3_aa: CAISGGDSANQPQHF
cdr3_nt: TGTGCCATCAGTGGCGGGGACAGCGCTAATCAGCCCCAGCATTTT
v_call: TRBV10-3
j_call: TRBJ1-5
cdr3_length: 15
d_call: TRBD1
clone_size: few

cdr3_aa: CASSLVRGRDEQYF
cdr3_nt: TGTGCCAGCAGCTTAGTGCGGGGTCGGGACGAGCAGTACTTC
v_call: TRBV13
j_call: TRBJ2-7
cdr3_length: 14
d_call: .
clone_size: .

cdr3_aa: CASRDRGTPGELFF
cdr3_nt: TGTGCCAGCAGGGACAGGGGGACTCCCGGGGAGCTGTTTTTT
v_call: TRBV6-5
j_call: TRBJ2-2
cdr3_length: 14
d_call: TRBD1
clone_size: few

cdr3_aa: CASSDLERETQYF
cdr3_nt: TGTGCCAGCAGTGATCTAGAAAGAGAGACCCAGTACTTC
v_call: TRBV2
j_call: TRBJ2-5
cdr3_length: 13
d_call: .
clone_size: .

cdr3_aa: CASNKGGPLGGYTF
cdr3_nt: TGTGCCAGTAACAAGGGAGGGCCGCTCGGGGGCTACACCTTC
v_call: TRBV19
j_call: TRBJ1-2
cdr3_length: 14
d_call: .
clone_size: .

cdr3_aa: CSVKGLAGLTGELFF
cdr3_nt: TGCAGCGTGAAGGGACTAGCGGGCCTCACCGGGGAGCTGTTTTTT
v_call: TRBV29-1
j_call: TRBJ2-2
cdr3_length: 15
d_call: TRBD2
clone_size: .

cdr3_aa: CASSFDREGYGYTF
cdr3_nt: TGTGCCAGCAGCTTCGACAGGGAGGGGTATGGCTACACCTTC
v_call: TRBV5-4
j_call: TRBJ1-2
cdr3_length: 14
d_call: TRBD1
clone_size: .

cdr3_aa: CASSLGWYEQYF
cdr3_nt: TGTGCCAGCAGTTTGGGGTGGTACGAGCAGTACTTC
v_call: TRBV28
j_call: TRBJ2-7
cdr3_length: 12
d_call: .
clone_size: .

cdr3_aa: CASIRDRENEKLFF
cdr3_nt: TGTGCCAGCATTAGGGACAGGGAAAATGAAAAACTGTTTTTT
v_call: TRBV2
j_call: TRBJ1-4
cdr3_length: 14
d_call: TRBD1
clone_size: once

cdr3_aa: CAGRGTLVFF
cdr3_nt: TGTGCCGGACGGGGGACATTGGTGTTTTTT
v_call: TRBV7-2
j_call: TRBJ1-4
cdr3_length: 10
d_call: .
clone_size: once

cdr3_aa: CASSIRATGHTEAFF
cdr3_nt: TGTGCCAGTAGTATCAGGGCGACGGGGCACACTGAAGCTTTCTTT
v_call: TRBV19
j_call: TRBJ1-1
cdr3_length: 15
d_call: .
clone_size: once

cdr3_aa: CAGGPPNTDTQYF
cdr3_nt: TGTGCCGGCGGGCCCCCAAACACAGATACGCAGTATTTT
v_call: TRBV6-1
j_call: TRBJ2-3
cdr3_length: 13
d_call: .
clone_size: .

cdr3_aa: CASSWDRGSNIQYF
cdr3_nt: TGTGCCAGCAGTTGGGACAGAGGATCAAACATTCAGTACTTC
v_call: TRBV6-5
j_call: TRBJ2-4
cdr3_length: 14
d_call: TRBD1
clone_size: .

cdr3_aa: CASTLPRGAYNEQFF
cdr3_nt: TGTGCCAGCACCCTCCCCAGGGGGGCGTACAATGAGCAGTTCTTC
v_call: TRBV5-4
j_call: TRBJ2-1
cdr3_length: 15
d_call: .
clone_size: .

cdr3_aa: CASSPRSANTGELFF
cdr3_nt: TGCGCCAGCAGTCCGCGGTCCGCGAACACCGGGGAGCTGTTTTTT
v_call: TRBV10-1
j_call: TRBJ2-2
cdr3_length: 15
d_call: .
clone_size: .

cdr3_aa: CASSPPDSYEQYF
cdr3_nt: TGTGCCAGCAGCCCACCTGACAGCTACGAGCAGTACTTC
v_call: TRBV14
j_call: TRBJ2-7
cdr3_length: 13
d_call: .
clone_size: .

cdr3_aa: CASSLNPPLAGAGETQYF
cdr3_nt: TGTGCCAGCAGCTTAAATCCTCCACTAGCGGGAGCTGGAGAGACCCAGTACTTC
v_call: TRBV7-3
j_call: TRBJ2-5
cdr3_length: 18
d_call: TRBD2
clone_size: .

cdr3_aa: CASSSPDTLLDVGTDTQYF
cdr3_nt: TGTGCCAGCAGCTCCCCGGATACCCTCCTTGATGTCGGCACAGATACGCAGTATTTT
v_call: TRBV7-6
j_call: TRBJ2-3
cdr3_length: 19
d_call: .
clone_size: .

cdr3_aa: CASSFGLAGRNEQFF
cdr3_nt: TGTGCCAGCAGCTTTGGACTAGCTGGGAGAAATGAGCAGTTCTTC
v_call: TRBV5-4
j_call: TRBJ2-1
cdr3_length: 15
d_call: TRBD2
clone_size: .

cdr3_aa: CATSRGTVMNTEAFF
cdr3_nt: TGTGCCACCAGCAGAGGGACAGTTATGAACACTGAAGCTTTCTTT
v_call: TRBV15
j_call: TRBJ1-1
cdr3_length: 15
d_call: .
clone_size: .

cdr3_aa: CASRGLNTGELFF
cdr3_nt: TGTGCCAGCAGGGGGTTAAACACCGGGGAGCTGTTTTTT
v_call: TRBV6-6
j_call: TRBJ2-2
cdr3_length: 13
d_call: .
clone_size: .

cdr3_aa: CASSSPGQKRNTEAFF
cdr3_nt: TGTGCCAGCAGTTCGCCGGGACAGAAAAGGAACACTGAAGCTTTCTTT
v_call: TRBV28
j_call: TRBJ1-1
cdr3_length: 16
d_call: TRBD1
clone_size: .

cdr3_aa: CASSRASGSRNEQFF
cdr3_nt: TGTGCCAGCTCGCGAGCTAGCGGGAGTAGGAATGAGCAGTTCTTC
v_call: TRBV6-1
j_call: TRBJ2-1
cdr3_length: 15
d_call: TRBD2
clone_size: .

cdr3_aa: CASSFRTDRGLYTGELFF
cdr3_nt: TGTGCCAGCAGTTTTAGGACTGACAGGGGGCTTTACACCGGGGAGCTGTTTTTT
v_call: TRBV27
j_call: TRBJ2-2
cdr3_length: 18
d_call: TRBD1
clone_size: .

cdr3_aa: CASSLGASGNTIYF
cdr3_nt: TGTGCCAGCAGCCTGGGGGCTTCTGGAAACACCATATATTTT
v_call: TRBV7-9
j_call: TRBJ1-3
cdr3_length: 14
d_call: .
clone_size: few

cdr3_aa: CASSRLDTPYEQYF
cdr3_nt: TGTGCCAGCAGTCGCCTGGACACCCCCTACGAGCAGTACTTC
v_call: TRBV6-5
j_call: TRBJ2-7
cdr3_length: 14
d_call: .
clone_size: .

cdr3_aa: CASSLGAGTYEQYF
cdr3_nt: TGCGCCAGCAGCTTGGGAGCGGGTACCTACGAGCAGTACTTC
v_call: TRBV5-1
j_call: TRBJ2-7
cdr3_length: 14
d_call: .
clone_size: once

cdr3_aa: CASSLMAVGVNTEAFF
cdr3_nt: TGTGCCAGCAGCTTAATGGCAGTTGGGGTGAACACTGAAGCTTTCTTT
v_call: TRBV7-3
j_call: TRBJ1-1
cdr3_length: 16
d_call: .
clone_size: .

cdr3_aa: CASSDLHEQFF
cdr3_nt: TGTGCCAGCAGCGATCTCCATGAGCAGTTCTTC
v_call: TRBV27
j_call: TRBJ2-1
cdr3_length: 11
d_call: .
clone_size: .

cdr3_aa: CASSLVGRTTAGPVLFF
cdr3_nt: TGTGCCAGTAGCCTAGTCGGTCGAACGACTGCCGGTCCGGTTTTGTTCTTT
v_call: TRBV7-2
j_call: TRBJ1-1
cdr3_length: 17
d_call: .
clone_size: .

cdr3_aa: CASSPGGLAKRNTGELFF
cdr3_nt: TGTGCCAGTTCCCCTGGGGGACTAGCGAAAAGAAACACCGGGGAGCTGTTTTTT
v_call: TRBV2
j_call: TRBJ2-2
cdr3_length: 18
d_call: TRBD2
clone_size: once

cdr3_aa: CASSVAEGRNYGYTF
cdr3_nt: TGTGCCAGCAGCGTAGCTGAAGGGCGTAACTATGGCTACACCTTC
v_call: TRBV9
j_call: TRBJ1-2
cdr3_length: 15
d_call: .
clone_size: .

cdr3_aa: CASSSSGTAHEKLFF
cdr3_nt: TGTGCCAGCAGTTCCTCCGGGACAGCCCATGAAAAACTGTTTTTT
v_call: TRBV28
j_call: TRBJ1-4
cdr3_length: 15
d_call: TRBD1
clone_size: .

cdr3_aa: CASSLASTSGQGDTQYF
cdr3_nt: TGTGCCAGCAGCTTAGCATCCACTAGCGGGCAGGGAGATACGCAGTATTTT
v_call: TRBV7-2
j_call: TRBJ2-3
cdr3_length: 17
d_call: TRBD2
clone_size: .

cdr3_aa: CASSPSRWGSSYNEQFF
cdr3_nt: TGTGCCAGCAGTCCCAGCCGTTGGGGGAGCTCCTACAATGAGCAGTTCTTC
v_call: TRBV27
j_call: TRBJ2-1
cdr3_length: 17
d_call: .
clone_size: .

cdr3_aa: CASTTGVISYNEQFF
cdr3_nt: TGCGCCAGCACAACCGGGGTTATTTCCTACAATGAGCAGTTCTTC
v_call: TRBV5-1
j_call: TRBJ2-1
cdr3_length: 15
d_call: .
clone_size: .

cdr3_aa: CASSPSDGPSYEQYF
cdr3_nt: TGTGCCAGCTCACCCTCGGACGGACCCTCCTACGAGCAGTACTTC
v_call: TRBV18
j_call: TRBJ2-7
cdr3_length: 15
d_call: .
clone_size: .